This T cell receptor beta chain was captured in a study of human T cells and chemical hapten exposure. The study's library attached unique molecular identifiers to single cDNA molecules. As handled by the study authors: Ranging from roughly 23,224 to 700,000, TCR counts per sample had a median value of approximately 99,000. TCRdb re-called the RACE reads with MiXCR, one entry per CDR3 protein. The V and J calls reflect TCRdb's pipeline rather than the authors' work. The sample carries fewer than 300,000 distinct CDR3 sequences, just under 8% recorded once. V dropped 8 bases and J dropped 0 bases, with 10 bases sitting between them. The CDR3 is 12 amino acids. Germline assignment: CDR1 SQVTM and CDR2 ANQGSEA. As for time point: pre-sensitization, week 0. The sample's treatment: therapeutic diphenylcyclopropenone sensitization with weekly scalp DPC. Total RNA was isolated from whole blood that had not been fractionated.

Overall study findings and caveats: Expanded TCR counts at PT1 were positively correlated with the patch test score.

On this clonotype itself: No antigen is known for it.

The sample in question was whole blood, obtained in connection with sensitization to the hapten diphenylcyclopropenone (DPC). The chain links TRBV29-1 to TRBJ2-5; a possible D gene is TRBD2 (6 bases). The TCR comes from a man younger than 35 with alopecia areata. Some clones in this sample may be carry-over from other donors' samples. The CDR3 bases are TGCAGCTACCGGGACTACCAAGAGACCCAGTACTTC. This gives the protein CSYRDYQETQYF.